The 4 T cell receptor beta chains given below trace back to one sample, sequenced in a study of Graves' ophthalmopathy and Graves' hyperthyroidism. Amplification of TCR beta CDR3 regions used RNA transcripts. HTBI primers were employed in first-round RT-PCR, then a second-round multiplex PCR followed. TCRdb reprocessed the multiplex PCR reads via MiXCR and lists one record per CDR3 protein. Here the sample spans about 600,000 distinct CDR3 sequences, less than 40% being singletons. Sequences were obtained from peripheral blood or thyroid tissue (not recorded which). These receptors were obtained from an adult man with Graves' hyperthyroidism.

This clonotype was counted a single time. A read error may account for a junction end that differs from germline. V gene TRBV2 combines with J gene TRBJ1-2; TRBD1 might be the D (6 bases). The germline CDR1 and CDR2 sequences are SNHLY and FYNNEI. The CDR3 totals 12 residues. The CDR3 loop is CASSGTIQGFTF. The CDR3 nucleotides are TGTGCCAGCAGTGGGACCATACAGGGCTTCACCTTC.

V usage is TRBV5-1 and J usage is TRBJ2-7; D may be TRBD2 (6 bases). CDR3 length equals 15 residues. The germline V gene has CDR1 SGHRS and CDR2 YFSETQ. Between the trimmed V and J ends, which lost 1 base and 2 bases, there was a span of 13 bases. Written as DNA, the CDR3 is TGCGCCAGCAGCTTGTTTTCCAGGGAGGCCTACGAGCAGTACTTC. It yields the protein CASSLFSREAYEQYF. The full variable domain, completed using reference TRBV5-1 and TRBJ2-7, is KAGVTQTPRYLIKTRGQQVTLSCSPISGHRSVSWYQQTPGQGLQFLFEYFSETQRNKGNFPGRFSGRQFSNSRSEMNVSTLELGDSALYLCASSLFSREAYEQYFGPGTRLTVT.

On this clonotype: A read error is possible here, since a much larger clone lies one base away. The gene calls are TRBV3-1 and TRBJ2-5; weak D call: TRBD2 (5 bases). V lost 6 bases, J lost 5 bases, and 19 bases lay in between. This CDR3 region has 15 residues. Germline CDR1 is LGHDT and CDR2 is YNNKEL (reference sequence). The CDR3, as DNA: TGTGCCAGCAGACCCTGGACTGGCACGGGGGAGACCCAGTACTTC. Encoded protein: CASRPWTGTGETQYF.

The chain combines TRBV10-2 with TRBJ2-2; 10 bases fit TRBD1. Germline V CDR1 and CDR2: WSHSY, SAAADI. Trimming cost V 2 bases and J 6 bases; bases outside gene matches: 6. The CDR3 consists of 16 residues. The CDR3 sequence: CASSEGTGATPGELFF. The CDR3 nucleotides read TGCGCCAGCAGTGAGGGGACAGGGGCAACACCCGGGGAGCTGTTTTTT.